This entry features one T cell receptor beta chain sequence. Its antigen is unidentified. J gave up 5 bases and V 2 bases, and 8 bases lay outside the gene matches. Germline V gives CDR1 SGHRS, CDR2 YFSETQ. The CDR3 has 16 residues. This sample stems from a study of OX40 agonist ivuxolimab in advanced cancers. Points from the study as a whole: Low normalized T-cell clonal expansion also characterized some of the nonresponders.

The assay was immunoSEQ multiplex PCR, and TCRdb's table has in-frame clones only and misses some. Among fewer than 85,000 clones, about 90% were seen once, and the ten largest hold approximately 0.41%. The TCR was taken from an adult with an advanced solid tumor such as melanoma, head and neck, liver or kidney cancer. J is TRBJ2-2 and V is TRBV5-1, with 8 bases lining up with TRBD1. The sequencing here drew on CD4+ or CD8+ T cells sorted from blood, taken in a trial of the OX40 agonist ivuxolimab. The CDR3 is CASSLGQGARTGELFF. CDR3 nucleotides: TGCGCCAGCAGCTTAGGCCAGGGGGCGCGGACCGGGGAGCTGTTTTTT.